Below, 27 T cell receptor beta chains from the same sample are listed, as sequenced in a study of monozygotic twins with inflammatory bowel disease. TCRdb re-analyzed the 5' RACE reads; it lists each CDR3 protein once, without DNA. The sample has roughly 320,000 distinct CDR3 sequences; the top ten hold over 5%. The specimen was blood. These receptors all come from a human donor with ulcerative colitis or Crohn's disease, or a healthy co-twin of an affected twin (not recorded which).

The V gene is TRBV7-8, the J gene TRBJ2-5. The germline CDR1 and CDR2 sequences are SGHVS and FQNEAQ. The CDR3 has 13 amino acids. The CDR3 sequence is CASSLGGKETQYF.

The chain links TRBV7-2 to TRBJ2-3. The germline V gene encodes CDR1 SGHTA and CDR2 FQGNSA. The CDR3 totals 13 residues. The CDR3 reads CASSSFATDTQYF.

The chain joins TRBV6-2 or TRBV6-3 to TRBJ2-7; TCRdb designates TRBD2, a call that cannot be tested without DNA. This CDR3 has 12 residues. Per the germline V gene, CDR1 is MNHEY and CDR2 is SVGEGT. Here the CDR3 reads CASRTRGSEQYF.

The chain carries TRBV12-3 or TRBV12-4 and TRBJ1-5. This CDR3 region has 18 residues. CDR3 loop: CASSLARVGRYSNQPQHF.

The gene calls are TRBV3-1 and TRBJ2-7; there is no DNA to check the TCRdb D call of TRBD1. The CDR3 contains 14 residues. Germline CDR1 LGHDT, CDR2 YNNKEL (reference sequence). The CDR3 sequence is CASSQSGGYEEQYF.

This chain connects TRBV7-9 to TRBJ1-4; TCRdb's D call of TRBD1 is untestable without DNA. CDR1 SEHNR and CDR2 FQNEAQ come from the germline V gene (reference sequence). The CDR3 runs 14 residues. The CDR3 loop reads CASSQDRGGEKLFF.

The chain is built from TRBV5-8 and TRBJ2-1; the D gene TCRdb calls, TRBD1, cannot be checked with no DNA. The CDR3 sequence is 13 residues long. Germline CDR1 is SGHTS and CDR2 is YDEGEE. The CDR3 protein is CASSSDRANEQFF.

The V call is TRBV4-2, the J call TRBJ1-2; TCRdb outputs TRBD1, but without DNA this stays unchecked. This CDR3 comprises 14 residues. Per germline, CDR1 LGHNA and CDR2 YNFKEQ. Here the CDR3 reads CASSQDRGGYGYTF.

The genes are TRBV20-1 and TRBJ1-1; TCRdb reports TRBD1, a call that lacks DNA to check it against. The CDR3 is 15 amino acids. Germline CDR1 and CDR2: DFQATT and SNEGSKA (reference sequence). The chain's CDR3 is CSAPNDRGFFAEAFF.

CDR3 region: CASSIAGGYGQPQHF. The chain is built from TRBV19 and TRBJ1-5; the TCRdb call, TRBD1, lacks DNA for checking. The CDR3 extends over 15 amino acids. CDR1 LNHDA and CDR2 SQIVND come from the germline V gene (reference sequence).

This chain joins TRBV20-1 and TRBJ2-7; TCRdb selects TRBD1, and the lack of DNA leaves this call unchecked. CDR1 and CDR2 (germline): DFQATT, SNEGSKA (reference sequence). This CDR3 has 12 residues. The CDR3 loop is CSARTGFYEQYF.

The CDR3 here is CASRPTGTSERETQYF. V is TRBV11-2 and J is TRBJ2-5; no DNA is available, so the TRBD2 call from TCRdb remains unchecked. Germline CDR1 is SGHAT and CDR2 is FQNNGV. The CDR3 length is 16 residues.

V gene TRBV7-9 combines with J gene TRBJ1-1. This CDR3 contains 17 residues. Germline V gives CDR1 SEHNR, CDR2 FQNEAQ (reference sequence). The CDR3 sequence is CASSVTPVGGLITEAFF.

This chain joins TRBV28 and TRBJ2-7. This CDR3 region has 12 residues. Germline-derived CDR1 and CDR2 are MDHEN and SYDVKM. The CDR3 loop reads CASSSEWYEQYF.

The V call is TRBV6-2 or TRBV6-3, the J call TRBJ2-7; TCRdb picks TRBD1, but there is no DNA to check that call. The CDR3 loop spans 16 amino acids. The germline gives CDR1 MNHEY, CDR2 SVGEGT. CDR3 sequence: CASSYRRGRDSYEQYF.

The chain employs TRBV3-1 and TRBJ1-1. The CDR3 length is 13 residues. Looked up from germline, CDR1 is LGHDT and CDR2 is YNNKEL (reference sequence). The CDR3 loop reads CASSQVMNTEAFF.

V usage is TRBV6-2 or TRBV6-3 and J usage is TRBJ2-3. The length of the CDR3 is 13 residues. CDR1 is MNHEY and CDR2 is SVGEGT in the germline V gene. CDR3 loop: CASTHGSYYTQYF.

The rearrangement joins TRBV29-1 to TRBJ1-1; TCRdb gives TRBD1 as the D gene, but with no DNA this cannot be confirmed. This CDR3 comprises 15 residues. The germline V gene encodes CDR1 SQVTM and CDR2 ANQGSEA. CDR3 region: CSASLGQGANTEAFF.

V and J are TRBV20-1 and TRBJ1-1; TCRdb's D gene call, TRBD1, goes unchecked for lack of DNA. This CDR3 is 13 amino acids long. Germline V lookup: CDR1 DFQATT, CDR2 SNEGSKA (reference sequence). The CDR3 sequence is CSARPGHNTEAFF.

The CDR3 region is CASRPGTGPNQPQHF. The rearrangement uses TRBV28 and TRBJ1-5; the TCRdb call, TRBD1, lacks DNA for checking. The CDR3 sequence is 15 residues long. Germline V gives CDR1 MDHEN, CDR2 SYDVKM.

V and J are TRBV20-1 and TRBJ2-7; TCRdb proposes TRBD1, but this gene call is untestable without DNA. The CDR3 has 13 amino acids. Looked up from germline, CDR1 is DFQATT and CDR2 is SNEGSKA (reference sequence). This chain's CDR3 is CSVPGQGSYEQYF.

This chain connects TRBV20-1 to TRBJ2-1; TCRdb's assignment of TRBD1 cannot be checked, as there is no DNA. Per germline, CDR1 DFQATT and CDR2 SNEGSKA (reference sequence). CDR3 length: 11 amino acids. The CDR3 is CSAHPTGQQFF.

The chain employs TRBV5-1 and TRBJ2-5; TCRdb returns TRBD1, unconfirmable since there is no DNA. The germline V gene encodes CDR1 SGHRS and CDR2 YFSETQ. There are 14 residues in the CDR3. The CDR3 spells CASSGGGQIETQYF.

The CDR3 is CSARVGERQPQHF. J is TRBJ1-5 and V is TRBV20-1. This CDR3 spans 13 amino acids. Germline assignment: CDR1 DFQATT and CDR2 SNEGSKA (reference sequence).

The CDR3 is CAISGGGQNIQYF. The rearrangement links TRBV10-3 to TRBJ2-4; TCRdb gives TRBD2 as the D gene, but with no DNA this cannot be confirmed. This CDR3 region has 13 residues. CDR1 and CDR2 from the germline V gene are ENHRY and SYGVKD.

This chain uses TRBV6-5 with TRBJ1-6; TCRdb reports TRBD1, a call that lacks DNA to check it against. Germline CDR1 is MNHEY and CDR2 is SVGAGI. This CDR3 contains 16 residues. The chain's CDR3 is CASSYSRDREYSPLHF.

The chain couples TRBV7-2 to TRBJ1-1. CDR1 SGHTA and CDR2 FQGNSA come from the germline V gene. This CDR3 is 19 amino acids long. The CDR3 is CASSLALVVTRTEGTEAFF.